These T cell receptor beta chains were read from a single sample in a study of shared T cell receptors in the human thymus. The table came from immunoSEQ multiplex PCR; TCRdb's copy has only in-frame clones and leaves some out. There are about 380,000 clones in the sample; around 93% occur only once, and approximately 0.02% lies in the top ten. The specimen sequenced was thymocytes. The receptor set was obtained from a human donor. CDR3s include the opening cysteine and the closing phenylalanine or tryptophan. A D gene is named only where the DNA matches it firmly. Where a row states a size, it is once, few, many or the class of an expanded clone; other rows omit it.

clone size	J gene	D gene	V gene	CDR3 protein	CDR3 DNA
-	TRBJ1-4	TRBD1	TRBV6-1	CASSAPGQTANEKLFF	TGTGCCAGCAGTGCCCCGGGACAGACGGCAAATGAAAAACTGTTTTTT
-	TRBJ2-1	-	TRBV7-2	CASSRGPAFF	TGTGCCAGCAGCCGCGGTCCAGCGTTCTTC
once	TRBJ2-2	TRBD2	TRBV27	CASSLGGTSANTGELFF	TGTGCCAGCAGCCTAGGGGGGACTAGCGCGAACACCGGGGAGCTGTTTTTT
-	TRBJ1-4	TRBD1	TRBV28	CASTPRWTGGGKLFF	TGTGCCAGCACCCCGCGGTGGACAGGGGGCGGCAAACTGTTTTTT
-	TRBJ2-7	-	TRBV19	CASSKLTSSSEQYF	TGTGCCAGTAGTAAACTTACGTCATCCTCCGAGCAGTACTTC
-	TRBJ2-2	-	TRBV19	CASHWTTNTGELFF	TGTGCCAGTCACTGGACAACCAACACCGGGGAGCTGTTTTTT
-	TRBJ2-7	-	TRBV19	CASSILDEQYF	TGTGCCAGTAGTATCCTAGACGAGCAGTACTTC
-	TRBJ1-6	-	TRBV6-5	CASSYGQQNSPLHF	TGTGCCAGCAGTTACGGCCAGCAGAATTCACCCCTCCACTTT
-	TRBJ2-7	TRBD2	TRBV29-1	CSGTSGRDKPFDEQYF	TGCAGCGGGACTAGCGGGAGAGATAAACCGTTCGACGAGCAGTACTTC
-	TRBJ1-3	-	TRBV28	CASTGNTIYF	TGTGCCAGCACCGGGAACACCATATATTTT
-	TRBJ2-1	TRBD2	TRBV27	CASSPTSLLAGYNEQFF	TGTGCCAGCAGCCCAACCTCCTTACTAGCGGGGTACAATGAGCAGTTCTTC
-	TRBJ1-1	-	TRBV28	CASSFFGTNTEAFF	TGTGCCAGCAGTTTCTTCGGGACTAACACTGAAGCTTTCTTT
-	TRBJ2-7	TRBD2	TRBV27	CASNSGGRLRREGEQYF	TGTGCCAGCAATAGCGGCGGGAGGTTAAGAAGGGAAGGCGAGCAGTACTTC
-	TRBJ1-5	-	TRBV28	CASSFGDRTWGNQPQHF	TGTGCCAGCAGTTTCGGTGACAGGACATGGGGGAATCAGCCCCAGCATTTT
-	TRBJ1-5	TRBD1	TRBV5-1	CASSLGQGDQPQHF	TGCGCCAGCAGCTTAGGACAGGGAGATCAGCCCCAGCATTTT
once	TRBJ2-7	TRBD2	TRBV29-1	CSVKAGASWEQYF	TGCAGCGTTAAAGCGGGAGCGTCTTGGGAGCAGTACTTC
-	TRBJ1-5	-	TRBV6-1	CASSEKGQPQHF	TGTGCCAGCAGTGAAAAGGGTCAGCCCCAGCATTTT
-	TRBJ2-5	-	TRBV5-6	CASSLGTGNIQETQYF	TGTGCCAGCAGCTTGGGAACCGGGAATATACAAGAGACCCAGTACTTC
-	TRBJ2-1	-	TRBV14	CASSQDKGLPSYNEQFF	TGTGCCAGCAGCCAAGATAAGGGACTTCCCTCCTACAATGAGCAGTTCTTC
-	TRBJ2-7	-	TRBV9	CASSGIPAEIHEQYF	TGTGCCAGCAGCGGCATTCCGGCAGAAATCCACGAGCAGTACTTC
-	TRBJ1-2	-	TRBV4-3	CASSQVPGCYGYTF	TGCGCCAGCAGCCAAGTACCGGGGTGCTATGGCTACACCTTC
-	TRBJ1-1	TRBD1	TRBV9	CASSGTGTNTETFF	TGTGCCAGCAGCGGGACAGGGACGAACACTGAAACTTTCTTT
once	TRBJ2-1	TRBD2	TRBV14	CASSQRGTSGNNEQFF	TGTGCCAGCAGCCAAAGAGGGACTAGCGGCAACAATGAGCAGTTCTTC
-	TRBJ2-7	TRBD1	TRBV30	CAWRGDRAYEQYF	TGTGCCTGGAGGGGTGACAGGGCCTACGAGCAGTACTTC
-	TRBJ2-3	-	TRBV6-6	CASKRGLFTDTQYF	TGTGCCAGCAAGCGCGGCCTTTTCACAGATACGCAGTATTTT
once	TRBJ1-2	-	TRBV20-1	CSARDTGYTF	TGCAGTGCTAGGGATACTGGCTACACCTTC
once	TRBJ2-1	-	TRBV28	CASRGQESGRIGNEQFF	TGTGCCAGCAGGGGACAGGAGAGCGGGAGAATTGGCAATGAGCAGTTCTTC
-	TRBJ2-2	TRBD1	TRBV5-1	CASRRDRATGELFF	TGCGCCAGCAGGCGGGACAGGGCGACCGGGGAGCTGTTTTTT
-	TRBJ1-3	-	TRBV18	CASSLRPDGNTIYF	TGTGCCAGCTCCCTGAGACCGGACGGAAACACCATATATTTT
once	TRBJ2-2	TRBD2	TRBV27	CASRISGLAGNTGELFF	TGTGCCAGCAGAATCTCGGGACTAGCGGGGAACACCGGGGAGCTGTTTTTT